The entry below describes one T cell receptor (beta chain). As yet, its antigen is unknown. A second PCR, run for about 7 to 12 cycles, used a sample-barcoded 5' primer plus a J-beta primer mix. TCRdb processed the 5' RACE reads anew with MiXCR; each CDR3 protein has one entry. Here the sample spans about 930,000 distinct CDR3 sequences, 25% to 35% being singletons. PBMCs were isolated at a quantity of at least 7 million per sample. These data originate in a study of blood T cells in healthy people across ages. CDR1 DFQATT and CDR2 SNEGSKA come from the germline V gene (reference sequence). There are 15 residues in the CDR3. V was pared by 0 bases and J by 0 bases, with 3 bases of the junction left unmatched. Study conclusions and caveats: Diversity figures based on one million T cells were deemed too low.

This sample also appeared in a second study, on T cells of mothers and their children.

Sequencing was done on a sample of blood. The chain links TRBV20-1 to TRBJ2-7; TRBD2 matches at 9 bases. This TCR derives from a woman aged 40-49 years in good health. CDR3 residues: CSARDGSGSSYEQYF. DNA of the CDR3: TGCAGTGCTAGAGATGGTAGCGGGAGCTCCTACGAGCAGTACTTC.